This is a list of T cell receptor beta chains from one sample in a study of CD8 T cells in Susac syndrome. TCRdb redid the calling of the immunoSEQ multiplex PCR reads with MiXCR, one entry per CDR3 protein. In the table there are about 77,000 distinct CDR3 sequences, approximately 94% of which are singletons. Sequenced input: CD4+ T cells from PBMCs. These receptor sequences come from a human donor with Susac syndrome. The conserved cysteine and the conserved F or W are not part of the CDR3 here. The order of the fields is V gene, clone size, J gene, CDR3 protein. Part of the rows lack a size; the others show once, few, many or a class for expanded clones.

V gene: TRBV5-1
clone size: NA
J gene: TRBJ2-2
CDR3 protein: ASSLSQVKTGELF

V gene: TRBV7-8
clone size: NA
J gene: TRBJ2-5
CDR3 protein: ASSRQRDPKETQY

V gene: TRBV5-1
clone size: NA
J gene: TRBJ2-1
CDR3 protein: ASSFLTLAGWNEQF

V gene: TRBV20-1
clone size: NA
J gene: TRBJ1-2
CDR3 protein: SARDPGTANYGYT

V gene: TRBV18
clone size: NA
J gene: TRBJ2-4
CDR3 protein: ASSPDAIAKNIQY

V gene: TRBV19
clone size: NA
J gene: TRBJ1-5
CDR3 protein: ASSIGSGTGNSNQPQH

V gene: TRBV24-1
clone size: NA
J gene: TRBJ2-2
CDR3 protein: ATSGNTGELF

V gene: TRBV2
clone size: NA
J gene: TRBJ2-7
CDR3 protein: ASRRHSYEQY

V gene: TRBV12-3/TRBV12-4
clone size: NA
J gene: TRBJ2-7
CDR3 protein: ASSFTTGVRNNEQY

V gene: TRBV20-1
clone size: NA
J gene: TRBJ2-1
CDR3 protein: SARDQEKGSYNEQF

V gene: TRBV5-6
clone size: NA
J gene: TRBJ1-5
CDR3 protein: ASSSQASGVNQPQH

V gene: TRBV5-1
clone size: NA
J gene: TRBJ1-2
CDR3 protein: ASSPRGSEGYT

V gene: TRBV4-3
clone size: once
J gene: TRBJ2-1
CDR3 protein: ASSHSGTGYNEQF

V gene: TRBV6-5
clone size: NA
J gene: TRBJ2-7
CDR3 protein: ASSRTGVYEQY

V gene: TRBV5-1
clone size: NA
J gene: TRBJ1-2
CDR3 protein: ASSPATGKTYGYT